This T cell receptor (beta chain) was obtained from a study of PD-1 blockade in classical Hodgkin lymphoma. In every patient, relapse followed autologous stem cell transplantation, while exposure to brentuximab vedotin differed. The J segment lost 4 bases and the V segment lost 5 bases, leaving 6 bases of the junction unmatched. The CDR3 spans 15 residues. Germline CDR1 and CDR2: LNHDA and SQIVND (reference sequence). The assay was immunoSEQ multiplex PCR, and TCRdb's table has in-frame clones only and misses some. The data show 50,000 or so clones, about two thirds seen once. This receptor was taken from a human donor with classical Hodgkin lymphoma. The rearrangement uses TRBV19 and TRBJ1-2, with 11 bases matching TRBD1. This sample comprised peripheral blood mononuclear cells (PBMCs), obtained before the second cycle of nivolumab. The DNA of the CDR3 is TGTGCCAGTAGTCCTCGCGGACAGGGGGCCTATGGCTACACCTTC. Protein sequence: CASSPRGQGAYGYTF.